This T cell receptor beta chain was sequenced during a study of OX40 agonist ivuxolimab in advanced cancers. The wider study: It was permissible to have had prior anti-PD-1, anti-PD-L1 or anti-CTLA-4 therapy, and less than 45% had some. One hepatocellular carcinoma and two cutaneous melanoma patients partially responded. General study findings and limits: More expanded clones were seen, on average, in CD8+ T cells than in CD4+.

Only in-frame clones appear in the TCRdb table, and some are missing; sequencing was by immunoSEQ multiplex PCR. Of 70,000 to 80,000 clones in the sample, 88% were seen once. At cycle 4 day 1, cycle 7 day 1, and baseline, blood was sampled. This clone was seen only a few times. Its antigen is not identified. In germline, CDR1 is LGHNA, CDR2 YSLEER. V was cut by 1 base and J by 4 bases, with 19 bases left in between. The CDR3 is 17 residues long. J is TRBJ2-5 and V is TRBV4-3; possible D gene TRBD2, 6 bases. This specimen consisted of CD4+ or CD8+ T cells sorted from blood, obtained in a trial of the OX40 agonist ivuxolimab. The sequence derives from an adult with an advanced solid tumor such as melanoma, head and neck, liver or kidney cancer. In DNA form, the CDR3 reads TGCGCCAGCAGCCAAGGCTCTAGCGTTTTAAAGGGAGAGACCCAGTACTTC. Amino acids: CASSQGSSVLKGETQYF.